Sequencing of this TCR beta chain was carried out in a study of post-analysis software for immune sequencing data. Study details: Disease trajectories encompassed relapsing-remitting, secondary progressive and progressive-relapsing multiple sclerosis.

Unique molecular identifiers had been added to the TCR beta cDNA libraries. Each batch of about 0.85 to 10 million T cells produced roughly 0.5 million cDNA molecules. TCRdb independently ran MiXCR on the PCR reads; one entry per CDR3 protein. The sample lists fewer than 900,000 distinct CDR3 sequences; just over 45% were seen once. Concerning this clonotype itself: Its antigen is unidentified.

General study results and limits: Samples made in the same batch grouped tightly together by F measure. There was significantly lower normalized Chao1 diversity in multiple sclerosis patients than in controls. Roughly 5 TRBV segments occurring more often in patients than controls included TRBV5-6, TRBV5-1 and TRBV20-1.

The CDR3 runs to 14 residues. V was shortened by 3 bases and J by 4 bases, with 12 bases between the two germline ends. The chain links TRBV12-3 or TRBV12-4 to TRBJ1-2, with a weak D call TRBD1 (5 bases). The sequenced sample consisted of blood. This sequence originates from a girl under 18 with multiple sclerosis. The CDR3 reads CASSFLRQSYGYTF. As DNA, the CDR3 is TGTGCCAGCAGTTTCTTACGACAGAGCTATGGCTACACCTTC.